The 17 T cell receptor beta chains presented below share a single source sample, sequenced in a study of T cell repertoires in cytomegalovirus infection. For these receptors, no antigen is known. TCRdb recomputed calls from the reads with MiXCR, one row per CDR3 protein. The data hold some 700,000 distinct CDR3 sequences, with about 30% observed a single time. The sample was cultured PBMCs, taken from culture after CMV antigen stimulation. The receptors derive from a human donor in good health (CMV status not recorded). Some clones in this sample may be carry-over from other donors' samples.

In this sample, this clonotype turned up many times. This chain joins TRBV7-2 and TRBJ2-3; 12 bases are a match to TRBD2. The length of the CDR3 is 14 residues. The V gene's germline CDR1 is SGHTA and CDR2 FQGNSA. Losses at the gene ends were 7 bases for V and 7 bases for J; bases not matched to a gene: 6. CDR3 sequence reads: CASTFGLAGNTQYF. The CDR3 nucleotides read TGTGCCAGCACCTTTGGACTAGCGGGAAATACGCAGTATTTT.

The chain couples TRBV11-2 to TRBJ1-6, with D possibly TRBD1 on 6 matching bases. The CDR3 sequence is 18 residues long. Germline CDR1 SGHAT, CDR2 FQNNGV. V dropped 0 bases and J dropped 6 bases, with 18 bases sitting between them. The DNA of the CDR3 is TGTGCCAGCAGCTTAGACGGTACAGGGAGTGGTAGTAATTCACCCCTCCACTTT. Protein: CASSLDGTGSGSNSPLHF.

The table lists this clonotype with many counts. V gene TRBV7-2 combines with J gene TRBJ1-1; D is undetermined. V lost 1 base and J 11 bases, leaving 17 bases between the germline ends. From germline, CDR1 is SGHTA and CDR2 FQGNSA. This CDR3 is 14 amino acids long. CDR3 in DNA: TGTGCCAGCAGCTTAGGGGCTGGGGAAGGAGAGGCTTTCTTT. This gives the protein CASSLGAGEGEAFF.

Here the CDR3 DNA reads TGTGCCAGCCAAACACTAGCGGGACAAGAGACCCAGTACTTC. Translated: CASQTLAGQETQYF. J is TRBJ2-5 and V is TRBV7-2; TRBD2 matches at 10 bases. V gave up 8 bases and J gave up 2 bases; unmatched junction bases: 5. The germline CDR1 and CDR2 sequences are SGHTA and FQGNSA. This CDR3 spans 14 amino acids.

This clonotype was seen many times. Relative to the germline gene, one junction end is altered; a read error may explain this. The chain uses TRBV7-8 and TRBJ2-7; D remains unclear. The CDR3 runs 15 residues. CDR1 SGHVS and CDR2 FQNEAQ come from the germline V gene. The CDR3 bases are TGCGCCAGCAGCTTAGTGGCATTTTCACTTTACGAGCAGTACTTC. Translating it yields CASSLVAFSLYEQYF.

V usage is TRBV2 and J usage is TRBJ2-5; D uncertain. Trimming stripped 1 base from V and 2 bases from J, with 2 bases between. CDR1 and CDR2 from the germline V gene are SNHLY and FYNNEI. The CDR3 totals 12 residues. The CDR3 is CASSEDQETQYF. As DNA, the CDR3 is TGTGCCAGCAGTGAAGATCAAGAGACCCAGTACTTC.

This chain uses TRBV2 with TRBJ2-7; a possible D gene is TRBD2 (6 bases). This CDR3 comprises 15 residues. Germline loops: CDR1 SNHLY, CDR2 FYNNEI. V lost 1 base, J lost 5 bases, and 15 bases lay in between. CDR3 sequence reads: CASSEEGISGDEQYF. CDR3 sequence (DNA): TGTGCCAGCAGTGAAGAAGGGATCTCGGGGGACGAGCAGTACTTC.

In this sample, this clonotype turned up many times. The genes are TRBV7-2 and TRBJ1-2; the D is unclear. Trimming pared 7 bases from V and 1 base from J, leaving 16 bases between. Germline values: CDR1 SGHTA, CDR2 FQGNSA. The length of the CDR3 is 15 residues. DNA for the CDR3: TGTGCCAGCACCCTGGTGGGAGCGAGTAACTATGGCTACACCTTC. It is translated as CASTLVGASNYGYTF.

The sample holds a few counts of this clonotype. The V call is TRBV7-2, the J call TRBJ1-6; D might be TRBD1 (5 bases). Germline assignment: CDR1 SGHTA and CDR2 FQGNSA. The CDR3 is made up of 15 amino acids. Trimming took 5 bases from V and 7 from J, leaving 15 bases between them. The CDR3 spells CASSPQGRLNSPLHF. CDR3 in DNA: TGTGCCAGCAGCCCGCAGGGACGGTTGAATTCACCCCTCCACTTT.

V is TRBV29-1 and J is TRBJ1-1; D unresolved. CDR1 is SQVTM, CDR2 ANQGSEA, per germline. The CDR3 spans 15 residues. V dropped 4 bases and J dropped 4 bases, with 19 bases sitting between them. The CDR3 is CSVAFWGRLGTEAFF. CDR3 DNA: TGCAGCGTTGCTTTTTGGGGTCGGTTAGGCACTGAAGCTTTCTTT.

CDR3 loop: CASSPGQGRYGYTF. CDR3 coding DNA: TGTGCCAGCAGTCCCGGACAGGGTCGCTATGGCTACACCTTC. This sequence joins TRBV27 and TRBJ1-2; 8 bases agree with TRBD1. CDR3 length equals 14 residues. CDR1 is MNHEY, CDR2 SMNVEV, per germline (reference sequence). Germline trimming cut 5 bases from V and 4 bases from J; bases unmatched to any gene: 6.

This chain connects TRBV28 to TRBJ1-5; the match to TRBD1 covers 8 bases. The J segment lost 12 bases and the V segment lost 2 bases, leaving 15 bases of the junction unmatched. This CDR3 contains 16 residues. The germline CDR1 and CDR2 sequences are MDHEN and SYDVKM. Written as DNA, the CDR3 is TGTGCCAGCAGTTTAAGTACCTCCGGGACAGGAGGGGTCCAGCATTTT. Protein product: CASSLSTSGTGGVQHF.

The chain links TRBV20-1 to TRBJ1-5; D perhaps matches TRBD1 (6 bases). Germline values: CDR1 DFQATT, CDR2 SNEGSKA (reference sequence). The CDR3 contains 14 residues. V was pared by 1 base and J by 1 base, with 8 bases between. CDR3 region: CSARGGASNQPQHF. For the CDR3, the DNA is TGCAGTGCTAGAGGGGGGGCGAGCAATCAGCCCCAGCATTTT.

The chain carries TRBV12-3 or TRBV12-4 and TRBJ2-1, with 7 nucleotides matching TRBD2. The CDR3 contains 11 residues. V was pared by 9 bases and J by 11 bases, with 7 bases of the junction left unmatched. This CDR3 reads CASGGGWKQFF. In nucleotides, the CDR3 is TGTGCCAGTGGGGGGGGTTGGAAGCAGTTCTTC.

The chain uses TRBV7-6 and TRBJ1-2; D uncertain. Germline V gene data show CDR1 as SGHVS and CDR2 as FNYEAQ. The CDR3 is 16 amino acids. Trimming stripped 0 bases from V and 2 bases from J, with 13 bases between. CDR3 in DNA: TGTGCCAGCAGCTTAGCCCCGGCAGGTCCAAACTATGGCTACACCTTC. Protein product: CASSLAPAGPNYGYTF.

This chain links TRBV12-3 or TRBV12-4 with TRBJ2-3, with 9 bases identical to TRBD2. V gave up 6 bases and J gave up 10 bases; unmatched junction bases: 5. This CDR3 spans 12 amino acids. The CDR3 bases are TGTGCCAGCAGCCATAGCGGGAGCTCGCAGTATTTT. It codes for CASSHSGSSQYF.

This clonotype was seen a few times. V is TRBV7-9 and J is TRBJ2-3; 9 nucleotides line up with TRBD1. Germline V CDR1 and CDR2: SEHNR, FQNEAQ (reference sequence). The CDR3 runs 14 residues. J lost 11 bases, V lost 0 bases, and 6 bases had no gene match. The CDR3 DNA reads as TGTGCCAGCAGCTTAGCGCAAGGGACAGGGTTGCAGTATTTT. Amino acid sequence: CASSLAQGTGLQYF.